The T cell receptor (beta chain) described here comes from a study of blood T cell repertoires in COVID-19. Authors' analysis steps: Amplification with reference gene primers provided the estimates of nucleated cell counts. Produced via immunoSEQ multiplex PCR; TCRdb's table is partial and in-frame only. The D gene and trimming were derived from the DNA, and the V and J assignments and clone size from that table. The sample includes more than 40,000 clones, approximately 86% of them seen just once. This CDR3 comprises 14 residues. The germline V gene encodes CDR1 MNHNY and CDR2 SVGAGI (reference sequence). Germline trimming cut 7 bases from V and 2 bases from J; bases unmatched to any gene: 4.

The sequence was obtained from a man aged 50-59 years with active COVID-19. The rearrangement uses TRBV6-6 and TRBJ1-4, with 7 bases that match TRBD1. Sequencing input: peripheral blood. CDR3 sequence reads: CASTPGQTNEKLFF. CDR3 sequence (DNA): TGTGCCAGCACCCCGGGACAGACTAATGAAAAACTGTTTTTT.